This T cell receptor beta chain was sequenced in a study of blood T cell repertoires in COVID-19. The overall study: The United States, Italy and Spain were the sources of the acute and convalescent COVID-19 samples. The cDNA or gDNA used as material had been derived from T cells, B-cell-depleted T cells, or PBMCs.

During active infection, Seattle patients enrolled and were then monitored through disease. Authors' methods: Estimation of nucleated cell counts relied on the amplification of reference gene primers. Sequencing used immunoSEQ multiplex PCR; TCRdb keeps in-frame clones, though not all of them. V and J calls and clone size are copied from that table; D and trimming were computed from the DNA. The table records over 250,000 clones, about 90% of them present only once. This CDR3 region has 12 residues. The germline V gene has CDR1 GTSNPN and CDR2 SVGIG (reference sequence). V gave up 1 base and J gave up 14 bases, with 17 bases separating them.

This sequence joins TRBV30 and TRBJ1-1; D is ambiguous. Sequencing was done on a sample of peripheral blood. The receptor's source is a woman aged 45 to 65 with COVID-19, enrolled during active disease. CDR3 nucleotide sequence: TGTGCCTGGAGTGATTCTGTCGTAACTCTCTTCTTT. Translation: CAWSDSVVTLFF.